This T cell receptor (beta chain) was sequenced for a study of T cells after yellow fever vaccination. This clonotype was detected ten times or more. V lost 0 bases, J lost 3 bases, and 0 bases stayed unmatched. Per germline, CDR1 SGHRS and CDR2 YFSETQ. The CDR3 covers 14 residues. MiXCR, applied by TCRdb to the 5' RACE reads, yields one record per CDR3 protein. The data contain under 250,000 distinct CDR3 sequences, less than 3.5% of them singletons. This chain links TRBV5-1 with TRBJ1-1; 9 bases line up with TRBD1. The clonotype comes from a man younger than 35 who received the YFV17D yellow fever vaccine. The specimen was CD4+ T cells sorted from PBMCs, collected 10 days after the yellow fever booster vaccination. CDR3 nucleotides: TGCGCCAGCAGCTTGGGGACAGGGGACACTGAAGCTTTCTTT. Amino acids: CASSLGTGDTEAFF.